This T cell receptor (beta chain) was obtained from a study of beta chain features in type 1 diabetes. Turning to the study itself: Age and gender were similar between patients and healthy donors, as were cell yields. Points from the study as a whole: PCR may have favored shorter templates equally in patients and controls. TCRB CDR3s were moderately but significantly shorter in Type 1 diabetes patients in all four CD4+ subsets. Reduced insertions and increased deletions marked VDJ junctions in type 1 diabetes patients.

This clone has just a few counts. The target antigen is unknown. Germline assignment: CDR1 MDHEN and CDR2 SYDVKM. V lost 3 bases to trimming and J lost 8 bases, with 19 bases between them. This CDR3 has 15 amino acids. The entirety of the isolated RNA underwent reverse transcription, so expressed TCRB transcripts were sequenced. Generated by immunoSEQ multiplex PCR, the TCRdb table keeps only in-frame clones and is missing some. This sample has a few hundred thousand clones, with approximately 15% found just once. The sequencing sample was made of naive CD4+ T cells from blood. This TCR was sampled from a young man with type 1 diabetes. The chain couples TRBV28 to TRBJ1-1; possibly TRBD1 for D (6 bases). CDR3 DNA: TGTGCCAGCAGTTTTACCGGACAGCGCGCTTTCGAAGCTTTCTTT. Encoded protein: CASSFTGQRAFEAFF.